These 13 T cell receptor beta chains originate from one sample sequenced in a study of CD8+ T cells in alopecia areata. Extraction and reverse transcription of RNA yielded cDNA as the sequencing template. The data were produced by immunoSEQ multiplex PCR, yet TCRdb's version contains in-frame clones alone and is incomplete. The data contain about 140,000 clones, around 87% of them singletons. The sample's treatment: oral pan-JAK inhibitor, 5-10 mg twice daily. Source: CD8+ T cells sorted from blood, taken at week 4, from a patient treated with tofacitinib. The receptors stem from a human donor with alopecia areata.

Here the CDR3 reads CASSGTSGSTDTQYF. CDR3 DNA sequence: TGTGCCAGCTCTGGGACTAGCGGTAGCACAGATACGCAGTATTTT. This sequence joins TRBV4-2 and TRBJ2-3, with 11 bases lining up with TRBD2. The V and J ends lost 8 bases and 0 bases, in that order; junction bases with no gene match: 4. Germline V gene sequence: CDR1 LGHNA, CDR2 YNFKEQ. The CDR3 sequence is 15 residues long.

This clone was seen only once. V usage is TRBV27 and J usage is TRBJ2-1, with TRBD1 matching 7 bases. The CDR3 is 12 residues long. The V and J ends lost 4 bases and 10 bases, in that order; junction bases with no gene match: 4. Germline CDR1 and CDR2: MNHEY and SMNVEV (reference sequence). In nucleotides, the CDR3 is TGTGCCAGCAGTTCGGACAGGAGGGAGCAGTTCTTC. Translating gives CASSSDRREQFF.

V usage is TRBV5-1 and J usage is TRBJ2-5; D perhaps matches TRBD1 (6 bases). The V end was cut by 3 bases, the J end by 0 bases, with 12 bases between. Looked up from germline, CDR1 is SGHRS and CDR2 is YFSETQ. The CDR3 loop spans 15 amino acids. CDR3 coding DNA: TGCGCCAGCAGCTCGCAGGGGCTCGACCAAGAGACCCAGTACTTC. Amino acid sequence: CASSSQGLDQETQYF.

By sample share, this clone is medium-sized. The rearrangement uses TRBV7-8 and TRBJ2-3; possibly TRBD1 for D (6 bases). The germline gives CDR1 SGHVS, CDR2 FQNEAQ. The ends were cut back, 6 bases at V and 4 bases at J, with 17 bases in the middle. The CDR3 is 15 amino acids. The DNA for the CDR3 is TGTGCCAGCAGACCAACCCAGGGGATTTCAGATACGCAGTATTTT. It yields the protein CASRPTQGISDTQYF.

The chain recombines TRBV25-1 with TRBJ2-7, with a tentative D call TRBD2 (5 bases). V lost 6 bases to trimming and J lost 3 bases, with 6 bases between them. The CDR3 spans 11 residues. CDR1 is MGHDK and CDR2 is SYGVNS in the germline V gene. CDR3 loop: CASRAGYEQYF. The CDR3 DNA reads TGTGCCAGCAGGGCGGGCTACGAGCAGTACTTC.

This sequence joins TRBV4-1 and TRBJ2-3, with 8 bases matching TRBD2. V trimming: 2 bases; J trimming: 4 bases; junction bases outside the gene matches: 20. This CDR3 comprises 20 residues. Germline V gene data show CDR1 as MGHRA and CDR2 as YSYEKL. CDR3 sequence: CASSQPGGASAKGSADTQYF. The DNA for the CDR3 is TGCGCCAGCAGCCAACCGGGAGGGGCTAGCGCCAAGGGTTCCGCAGATACGCAGTATTTT.

The chain carries TRBV29-1 and TRBJ2-1; 7 positions agree with TRBD2. CDR3 length equals 12 residues. V shed 7 bases, J shed 4 bases, and the junction held 4 bases outside the gene matches. Germline V lookup: CDR1 SQVTM, CDR2 ANQGSEA. This CDR3 reads CSGWEGYNEQFF. The DNA for the CDR3 is TGCAGCGGATGGGAGGGGTACAATGAGCAGTTCTTC.

This clone was seen a handful of times. The DNA of the CDR3 is TGTGCCAGTAGTATCGGTAGGGTCTACGAGCAGTACTTC. Protein sequence: CASSIGRVYEQYF. This chain uses TRBV19 with TRBJ2-7; D is unclear. This CDR3 region has 13 residues. Trimming stripped 3 bases from V and 3 bases from J, with 9 bases between. Germline CDR1 reads LNHDA; CDR2 reads SQIVND (reference sequence).

V gene TRBV29-1 combines with J gene TRBJ1-2; D not resolved. This CDR3 is built from 10 residues. CDR1 SQVTM and CDR2 ANQGSEA come from the germline V gene. V shed 3 bases and J shed 4 bases, with 3 bases lying between them. The CDR3 here is CSVESYGYTF. The CDR3 bases are TGCAGCGTTGAGAGCTATGGCTACACCTTC.

The chain employs TRBV18 and TRBJ2-1; D call uncertain. CDR3 length: 16 amino acids. Trimming took off 3 bases at V and 4 bases at J, with 16 bases between the two ends. The germline V gene has CDR1 KGHSH and CDR2 LQKENI. Here the CDR3 reads CASSPGYSDLYNEQFF. As DNA, the CDR3 is TGTGCCAGCTCACCCGGATACTCCGACCTATACAATGAGCAGTTCTTC.

The V call is TRBV23-1, the J call TRBJ2-5, with unresolved D. TRBV23-1 is reported as an ORF; its role is uncertain. Trimming stripped 5 bases from V and 5 bases from J, with 18 bases between. The CDR3 is 15 amino acids. Here the CDR3 DNA reads TGCGCCAGCAGTTTCCGGAACTGGCTCGGTGAGACCCAGTACTTC. Translated: CASSFRNWLGETQYF.

This chain links TRBV7-9 with TRBJ2-1; the D gene is possibly TRBD2 (6 bases). The V end lost 6 bases, the J end lost 8 bases, and 20 bases lay between the germline ends. This CDR3 region has 15 residues. Germline values: CDR1 SEHNR, CDR2 FQNEAQ (reference sequence). The CDR3 region has the DNA TGTGCCAGCAGGTGGTGGGGCGGGGCCGTGGATGAGCAGTTCTTC. Its protein is CASRWWGGAVDEQFF. Full variable domain (missing parts from reference TRBV7-9 and TRBJ2-1): DTGVSQNPRHKITKRGQNVTFRCDPISEHNRLYWYRQTLGQGPEFLTYFQNEAQLEKSRLLSDRFSAERPKGSFSTLEIQRTEQGDSAMYLCASRWWGGAVDEQFFGPGTRLTVL.

This sequence joins TRBV11-2 and TRBJ2-7; no definite D call. The ends were cut back, 0 bases at V and 3 bases at J, with 15 bases in the middle. The CDR3 sequence is 16 residues long. Germline V gives CDR1 SGHAT, CDR2 FQNNGV. DNA of the CDR3: TGTGCCAGCAGCTTAGATAATACTCTGGTGCGCTACGAGCAGTACTTC. Its protein is CASSLDNTLVRYEQYF.